Below are 24 T cell receptor beta chains sequenced from a single sample in a study of cytotoxic CD8 clonotypes in ibrutinib-treated CLL. Clones were sequenced by immunoSEQ multiplex PCR, and TCRdb holds only the in-frame ones, with some missing. The sample has about 30,000 clones, 57% seen once. The material was PBMCs, obtained before ibrutinib treatment. The receptors were sampled from a human donor with chronic lymphocytic leukemia.

This chain connects TRBV27 to TRBJ2-5; possible D gene TRBD2, 7 bases. Trimming left V 7 bases short and J 6 bases short, with 15 bases between. The CDR3 is 13 residues long. Germline V lookup: CDR1 MNHEY, CDR2 SMNVEV (reference sequence). Written as DNA, the CDR3 is TGTGCCAGCACCGACGGGGGGCGAAAGACCCAGTACTTC. This translates into CASTDGGRKTQYF.

The table lists this clone with a few counts. This chain joins TRBV10-3 and TRBJ1-1, with 11 bases aligning to TRBD1. The germline V gene encodes CDR1 ENHRY and CDR2 SYGVKD. Trimming at V came to 4 bases and at J to 5 bases, leaving 3 bases not matched to a gene. The CDR3 runs 14 residues. In DNA, the CDR3 is TGTGCCATCAGTGGAGGACAGGGGGCTACTGAAGCTTTCTTT. Amino acids: CAISGGQGATEAFF.

The CDR3 region is CAISDKQGPDTQYF. The CDR3 DNA follows: TGTGCCATCAGTGACAAACAGGGGCCAGATACGCAGTATTTT. J is TRBJ2-3 and V is TRBV10-3, with 7 positions matching TRBD1. The CDR3 has 14 residues. From germline, CDR1 is ENHRY and CDR2 SYGVKD. V dropped 3 bases and J dropped 4; count of bases not matched to a gene: 4.

About this clone: Relative to the germline gene, one junction end is altered; a read error may explain this. V gene TRBV5-1 combines with J gene TRBJ2-7, with a possible D match to TRBD1 (6 bases). Germline V gene data show CDR1 as SGHRS and CDR2 as YFSETQ. This CDR3 is 14 amino acids long. As DNA, the CDR3 is TGCGCCAGCCGCTTGGGACACACTGCGCTCGAGCAGTACTTC. Protein sequence: CASRLGHTALEQYF.

The gene calls are TRBV7-3 and TRBJ2-3; D remains unclear. Trimming removed 5 bases from V and 5 bases from J, with 20 bases in between. The CDR3 loop spans 16 amino acids. CDR1 is SGHTA and CDR2 is FQGTGA in the germline V gene. The CDR3: CASSPPSATPQDTQYF. Written as DNA, the CDR3 is TGTGCCAGCAGCCCACCCTCTGCCACACCCCAAGATACGCAGTATTTT. Complete variable domain (other parts from reference TRBV7-3 and TRBJ2-3): GAGVSQTPSNKVTEKGKYVELRCDPISGHTALYWYRQSLGQGPEFLIYFQGTGAADDSGLPNDRFFAVRPEGSVSTLKIQRTERGDSAVYLCASSPPSATPQDTQYFGPGTRLTVL.

This clone appeared a few times. V gene TRBV27 combines with J gene TRBJ1-5, with 7 bases lining up with TRBD1. CDR3 size: 16 residues. CDR1 is MNHEY, CDR2 SMNVEV, per germline (reference sequence). V was clipped by 5 bases and J by 3 bases; unmatched bases: 10. The CDR3 sequence: CASSPQGTVSNQPQHF. In DNA, the CDR3 is TGTGCCAGCAGTCCTCAAGGGACAGTTTCCAATCAGCCCCAGCATTTT.

By share, this clone counts as medium-sized. The chain couples TRBV18 to TRBJ1-3; 11 bases align to TRBD1. The CDR3 is 20 amino acids. Germline V CDR1 and CDR2: KGHSH, LQKENI. V trimming: 4 bases; J trimming: 3 bases; junction bases outside the gene matches: 17. The CDR3 nucleotides are TGTGCCAGCTCACAGATGACTACCATCGGGACAGGGGGTTATGGAAACACCATATATTTT. Translation: CASSQMTTIGTGGYGNTIYF.

This sequence joins TRBV5-1 and TRBJ2-3; 7 nucleotides match TRBD1. Germline assignment: CDR1 SGHRS and CDR2 YFSETQ. Trimming removed 2 bases from V and 3 bases from J; junction bases left unmatched: 18. The CDR3 has 19 amino acids. This chain's CDR3 is CASSLLLTRQGARTDTQYF. CDR3 DNA sequence: TGCGCCAGCAGCTTACTACTAACTCGACAGGGTGCGAGGACAGATACGCAGTATTTT.

J is TRBJ2-1 and V is TRBV9; a weak D match, TRBD2 (6 bases). The germline V gene has CDR1 SGDLS and CDR2 YYNGEE. The CDR3 is 15 amino acids. Trimming stripped 0 bases from V and 9 bases from J, with 16 bases between. CDR3 DNA sequence: TGTGCCAGCAGCGTAGTGGAGGGCCCGAGGCGTGAGCAGTTCTTC. Translating gives CASSVVEGPRREQFF.

The rearrangement uses TRBV7-3 and TRBJ2-2; D is ambiguous. The germline gives CDR1 SGHTA, CDR2 FQGTGA. Trimming removed 0 bases from V and 4 bases from J, with 6 bases in between. The length of the CDR3 is 14 residues. The CDR3, as DNA: TGTGCCAGCAGCTTAACGCGAGTCACCGGGGAGCTGTTTTTT. Translation: CASSLTRVTGELFF.

This clone was observed a handful of times. The chain joins TRBV5-1 to TRBJ2-1; D not certain. The CDR3 is made up of 15 amino acids. Germline lookup yields CDR1 SGHRS and CDR2 YFSETQ. Trimming stripped 0 bases from V and 2 bases from J, with 9 bases between. CDR3 DNA: TGCGCCAGCAGCTTGGTGGGGTTCCCCTACAATGAGCAGTTCTTC. This codes for CASSLVGFPYNEQFF.

The chain carries TRBV10-3 and TRBJ2-7; D ambiguous. Looked up from germline, CDR1 is ENHRY and CDR2 is SYGVKD. V was shortened by 6 bases and J by 0 bases, with 3 bases between the two germline ends. CDR3 length: 11 residues. The CDR3 DNA is TGTGCCATCAGGGGCTCCTACGAGCAGTACTTC. Protein sequence: CAIRGSYEQYF.

In its sample, this clone was seen a few times. This rearrangement joins TRBV29-1 to TRBJ2-5; D possibly corresponds to TRBD2 (7 bases). Germline V gene lookup returns CDR1 SQVTM and CDR2 ANQGSEA. The ends were cut back, 8 bases at V and 2 bases at J, with 18 bases in the middle. This CDR3 region has 14 residues. The CDR3 loop reads CSTRGAGKQETQYF. As DNA, the CDR3 is TGCAGCACCCGGGGGGCGGGGAAGCAAGAGACCCAGTACTTC. The entire variable domain, with the rest obtained from reference TRBV29-1 and TRBJ2-5, is as follows: SAVISQKPSRDICQRGTSLTIQCQVDSQVTMMFWYRQQPGQSLTLIATANQGSEATYESGFVIDKFPISRPNLTFSTLTVSNMSPEDSSIYLCSTRGAGKQETQYFGPGTRLLVL.

The V and J genes are TRBV7-8 and TRBJ2-7; 7 nucleotides align to TRBD1. The germline V gene has CDR1 SGHVS and CDR2 FQNEAQ. J was trimmed by 2 bases and V by 2 bases; bases with no gene match: 15. The CDR3 loop spans 18 amino acids. CDR3 DNA: TGTGCCAGCAGCTTATACCTCACAGGGGATCTACTTCCCTACGAGCAGTACTTC. Translated: CASSLYLTGDLLPYEQYF.

This chain uses TRBV10-3 with TRBJ2-7, with 9 bases that match TRBD2. The V gene's germline CDR1 is ENHRY and CDR2 SYGVKD. The CDR3 consists of 15 residues. J was trimmed by 7 bases and V by 0 bases; bases with no gene match: 7. The CDR3 spells CAISESRGRAREQYF. The CDR3 nucleotides are TGTGCCATCAGTGAGTCCCGCGGGAGGGCCCGAGAGCAGTACTTC.

This chain joins TRBV27 and TRBJ2-1, with D maybe TRBD1 (6 bases). This CDR3 region has 14 residues. The V and J ends lost 4 bases and 8 bases respectively, with 15 bases between them. Germline loops: CDR1 MNHEY, CDR2 SMNVEV (reference sequence). CDR3 sequence: CASSSLRDNDEQFF. The CDR3 nucleotides are TGTGCCAGCAGTTCACTCCGGGACAACGATGAGCAGTTCTTC.

This clone was seen only a few times. This sequence joins TRBV10-2 and TRBJ1-6, with D possibly TRBD1 on 6 matching bases. Germline V gene data show CDR1 as WSHSY and CDR2 as SAAADI. V was pared by 6 bases and J by 8 bases, with 14 bases between. The CDR3 sequence is 14 residues long. The CDR3 region has the DNA TGCGCCAGCAGCCCTACGGGGGCCCATTCACCCCTCCACTTT. It codes for CASSPTGAHSPLHF.

This clone was picked up a small number of times. The chain has TRBV6-1 and TRBJ1-4; D is possibly TRBD1 (6 bases). V dropped 6 bases and J dropped 8 bases, with 16 bases sitting between them. CDR3 size: 14 residues. CDR1 and CDR2 from the germline V gene are MNHNS and SASEGT. The CDR3 here is CASRPPYRDEKLFF. The CDR3, as DNA: TGTGCCAGCAGGCCTCCCTACAGGGACGAAAAACTGTTTTTT.

The rearrangement uses TRBV7-9 and TRBJ1-2; D uncertain. V dropped 11 bases and J dropped 6 bases, with 19 bases sitting between them. The germline CDR1 and CDR2 sequences are SEHNR and FQNEAQ (reference sequence). This CDR3 has 13 amino acids. CDR3: CAAPGPGEDGYTF. The DNA of the CDR3 is TGTGCCGCCCCAGGACCGGGCGAAGATGGCTACACCTTC.

This clone was detected a few times. The rearrangement uses TRBV2 and TRBJ2-7, with 8 bases lining up with TRBD1. The CDR3 runs 11 residues. The V gene's germline CDR1 is SNHLY and CDR2 FYNNEI. Trimming at V came to 8 bases and at J to 5 bases, leaving 2 bases not matched to a gene. The CDR3 DNA sequence: TGTGCCAGCCGCAGGGGGCACGAGCAGTACTTC. This codes for CASRRGHEQYF.

In the case of this clone: The same CDR3 arises from other DNA sequences in this sample as well. The DNA of the CDR3 is TGTGCCAGCAGCGTAGGAGAGGGACGAAACACCATATATTTT. Its protein product is CASSVGEGRNTIYF. This chain uses TRBV9 with TRBJ1-3, with D perhaps matching TRBD1 (5 bases). CDR3 length: 14 amino acids. V was shortened by 0 bases and J by 5 bases, with 9 bases between the two germline ends. The germline gives CDR1 SGDLS, CDR2 YYNGEE.

This chain connects TRBV6-5 to TRBJ1-2; D is unclear. CDR1 is MNHEY and CDR2 is SVGAGI in the germline V gene. CDR3 length: 13 amino acids. Between the trimmed V and J ends, which lost 0 bases and 4 bases, there was a span of 6 bases. The chain's CDR3 is CASSYSAGYGYTF. DNA for the CDR3: TGTGCCAGCAGTTACTCGGCGGGCTATGGCTACACCTTC.

V is TRBV27 and J is TRBJ1-5; 8 bases are a match to TRBD1. The germline V gene has CDR1 MNHEY and CDR2 SMNVEV (reference sequence). This CDR3 is 14 amino acids long. V dropped 7 bases and J dropped 7; count of bases not matched to a gene: 9. CDR3 loop: CASTYAGGGQPQHF. The CDR3 DNA sequence: TGTGCCAGCACCTATGCAGGGGGCGGCCAGCCCCAGCATTTT.

This chain uses TRBV2 with TRBJ2-1; D remains ambiguous. The germline gives CDR1 SNHLY, CDR2 FYNNEI. The CDR3 loop spans 18 amino acids. V was trimmed by 7 bases and J by 7 bases, leaving 29 bases between them. The CDR3 bases are TGTGCCAGCAAAGAACTTTATACTGAGCGTGCTGTACAGAATGAGCAGTTCTTC. The encoded protein is CASKELYTERAVQNEQFF.